Described below is a single T cell receptor (beta chain) sequence and its context. No antigen is known for it. It has no much larger one-base neighbor in the sample; base qualities were not kept. The donors were healthy, HIV-negative adults who had no recently reported acute infections or vaccinations. All donors were Caucasian adults living in Nashville, Tennessee, USA. CD4+ T cells were enriched through magnetic negative selection, after which naive cells were positively selected on CD45RA and the remaining negative fraction served as the memory subset. Blood was collected by leukapheresis, and PBMCs were isolated by Ficoll-Histopaque density gradient centrifugation and then cryopreserved in liquid nitrogen vapor phase. Purity and quantity of every magnetically sorted T cell population were checked by analytical flow cytometry. Genomic DNA was isolated from each sorted fraction and quantified by UV absorbance on a Nanodrop 2000c.

This entry belongs to a study of shared clonotypes between healthy human individuals (dated by TCRdb to 2018 to 2021). At the level of the whole study: A couple of women and three men aged 18 to 49 years were included in the cohort. For each donor, three plates each were used for CD4 naive and CD4 memory, two plates were used for CD8 naive, and one plate was used for CD8 memory. Between about 0.94 and 10 billion PBMCs per donor were obtained by leukapheresis. To increase sequencing depth and limit assay-specific biases, TCR repertoire library preparation and sequencing were carried out by different laboratories using diverse techniques. Blood TCR repertoires of five healthy adults were deeply sequenced to estimate repertoire size and the extent of clonotype sharing between individuals. Overall study results and their limits: Larger estimated clonotype richness was generally found for naive subsets than for memory subsets. The genetic and exposure-history diversity represented was limited by the small number of donors. Compared with non-shared clonotypes, the clonotypes found in all four sorted-subset donors had higher generation probabilities. Sampling was restricted to blood, and TCR repertoires in tissue are likely to differ from TCR repertoires in blood. Incomplete sequencing was indicated by rarefaction of sorted-subset datasets, despite the large sequencing depth. Across four donors, around 5.4% of naive CD4, approximately 3.5% of naive CD8, under 2.5% of memory CD4, and approximately 0.4% of memory CD8 clonotypes were shared. Pairwise subsampling led to the expectation that sequencing depth would affect the degree of clonotype sharing among donors.

Using the deep immunoSEQ assay, multiplex PCR amplified TCR CDR3 regions from genomic DNA. Genomic DNA extracted from each cell subset was distributed evenly over all wells of several immunoSEQ 96-well plates, and each plate served as one replicate. For sorted subsets, each replicate PCR was loaded with around 220 ng genomic DNA, equivalent to 30,000 or so T cell genomes. Purified libraries were quantified with a Qubit 3.0 fluorometer, sized on a Bioanalyzer 2100, and re-quantified with the KAPA Library Quantification kit. Every immunoSEQ 96-well plate was sequenced on a dedicated single-read 150-cycle Illumina NextSeq 550 flow cell. For the original study's pipeline: The immunoSEQ output contained only junctional sequences without quality scores, so filtering could not match that applied to full-length reads. To assign V/J genes and CDR3, sequences were annotated using PyIR, a Python wrapper for IgBLAST v1.9, with IMGT germline references. Any read was removed if the V/J assignment was weak (E-value above 1e-6), the CDR3 was missing, or the read contained stop codons, out-of-frame junctions, or ambiguous translated residues. V3J clonotypes were defined as sequences sharing the same inferred V gene, J gene, and CDR3 amino acid sequence. Percentage overlap between repertoires was computed as shared unique clonotypes divided by the size of the smaller repertoire. Three approaches were used to assess repertoire richness: RTK rarefaction, the Chao1 estimator, and Recon v2.1 estimates of unobserved clonotypes. Generation probabilities for all TCRbeta clonotypes obtained by the gDNA method from a handful of donors were computed using OLGA. TCRdb took this table from immuneACCESS and kept in-frame rearrangements with V and J called. Such tables lack part of the clones; where checked against another copy, unresolved V genes explain under half of the gap, and the rest is unexplained. The V and J calls and clone size come from that table; D and trimming were worked out from the DNA. This sample holds over a million clones; roughly 74% were observed only once. Under 0.65% of the sample belongs to the ten largest clones.

Sequences SGHRS (CDR1) and YFSETQ (CDR2) are obtained from the germline V gene. The trim is 4 bases for V and 4 bases for J, with a gap of 21 bases between the germline ends. The CDR3 covers 18 residues, taking in both the cysteine and the phenylalanine. The read is trimmed to its CDR3 DNA, 54 bases read in frame from base 1. Sequencing used memory CD4+ T cells from PBMCs. Interpreted using the paper, the cell subset or site label stands for: CD45RA-negative fraction. The rearrangement combines TRBV5-1 with TRBJ2-6; the D gene assignment is ambiguous. The clonotype originates from a man younger than 35 in good health. Some clones in this sample may be carry-over from other donors' samples. DNA sequence: TGCGCCAGCAGCCCCCACGATCTAGAAGCGCGGGGGGCCAACGTCCTGACTTTC. This encodes CASSPHDLEARGANVLTF.